Presented here are 30 T cell receptor beta chains from one specimen sequenced in a study of response to subunit inactivated influenza vaccine (dated by TCRdb to between 2018 and 2020). Library prep was done by RT-PCR. Sequenced using an Illumina HiSeq 2500. Clones were called with MiXCR by TCRdb after fastp trimmed the public reads at Q25, and only in-frame beta chains were retained. Under each unique CDR3 protein, matching rows form one entry showing the most common genes and DNA. This sample is represented by 590,000 or so distinct CDR3 sequences; 12% to 15% of them were singletons. Together, the top ten hold roughly 7.6% of the sample. Material: PBMCs from blood, obtained around two weeks before vaccination. The receptors come from a man aged 45-60 years who received an inactivated influenza vaccine. Donor details come from another sample of the same person, matched by shared clones.

This clonotype turned up a few times. The chain employs TRBV7-9 and TRBJ2-3; D is uncertain. Per germline, CDR1 SEHNR and CDR2 FQNEAQ (reference sequence). V lost 2 bases and J 3 bases, leaving 12 bases between the germline ends. The length of the CDR3 is 15 residues. DNA of the CDR3: TGTGCCAGCAGCTTAATTAAGGATTTTACAGATACGCAGTATTTT. This gives the protein CASSLIKDFTDTQYF.

This clonotype was observed many times. The chain joins TRBV4-3 to TRBJ2-3, with 12 positions matching TRBD2. The CDR3 has 16 residues. Trimming removed 4 bases from V and 5 bases from J; junction bases left unmatched: 7. CDR1 is LGHNA, CDR2 YSLEER, per germline. CDR3 DNA sequence: TGCGCCAGCAGCCTCGGACTAGCGGGGAACGGAGATACGCAGTATTTT. This sequence encodes CASSLGLAGNGDTQYF.

This clonotype has ten or more counts. The chain carries TRBV11-1 and TRBJ2-3; 8 positions match TRBD2. The CDR3 loop spans 15 amino acids. V trimming: 5 bases; J trimming: 6 bases; junction bases outside the gene matches: 10. CDR1 and CDR2 (germline): SGHAT, FQDESV (reference sequence). The DNA for the CDR3 is TGTGCCAGCAGCCCGCCGATCGGGAGGGCCGATACGCAGTATTTT. Translating gives CASSPPIGRADTQYF.

The table lists this clonotype with a few counts. J is TRBJ2-7 and V is TRBV6-5; the D gene could be TRBD1 or TRBD2 (6 bases each). CDR3 length: 16 amino acids. Germline CDR1 is MNHEY and CDR2 is SVGAGI. Trimming left V 0 bases short and J 3 bases short, with 15 bases between. CDR3 loop: CASSYSGGTRNYEQYF. The CDR3 DNA sequence: TGTGCCAGCAGTTACTCGGGCGGGACACGGAACTACGAGCAGTACTTC.

Of note for this clonotype: Just one base apart from a much larger clone, this may be a read error. V gene TRBV5-1 combines with J gene TRBJ2-3; D gene unclear. Trimming removed 6 bases from V and 8 bases from J, with 16 bases in between. This CDR3 comprises 13 residues. The germline V gene encodes CDR1 SGHRS and CDR2 YFSETQ. The CDR3 sequence is CASTELSAATQYF. The CDR3 bases are TGCGCCAGCACCGAGTTGTCGGCAGCTACGCAGTATTTT.

J is TRBJ2-1 and V is TRBV5-1; 9 positions match TRBD2. CDR1 and CDR2 (germline): SGHRS, YFSETQ. The CDR3 has 16 residues. V lost 0 bases and J lost 7; bases outside the gene matches: 8. The CDR3 DNA sequence: TGCGCCAGCAGCTTGGATGGCGGGAGGGCTGGGAATGAGCAGTTCTTC. It translates to CASSLDGGRAGNEQFF.

Ten or more counts support this clonotype. V gene TRBV12-3 or TRBV12-4 combines with J gene TRBJ1-1, with 8 bases aligning to TRBD1. Unmatched junction bases numbered 6, after V lost 5 bases and J lost 4 bases. This CDR3 region has 14 residues. The CDR3 sequence is CASSPTGVITEAFF. Written as DNA, the CDR3 is TGTGCCAGCAGTCCGACAGGGGTTATCACTGAAGCTTTCTTT.

This clonotype occurred a few times. The V call is TRBV10-3, the J call TRBJ1-1; D uncertain. CDR3 length: 15 amino acids. Trimming took 0 bases from V and 0 from J, leaving 8 bases between them. Germline-derived CDR1 and CDR2 are ENHRY and SYGVKD. The chain's CDR3 is CAISESSGMNTEAFF. In DNA form, the CDR3 reads TGTGCCATCAGTGAGTCATCGGGGATGAACACTGAAGCTTTCTTT.

This clonotype was counted many times. The chain uses TRBV6-1 and TRBJ2-7; tentatively, D is TRBD1 (6 bases). CDR3 size: 15 residues. The ends were cut back, 7 bases at V and 1 base at J, with 17 bases in the middle. CDR1 MNHNS and CDR2 SASEGT come from the germline V gene. The CDR3 loop is CASKIGTLGSYEQYF. The CDR3, as DNA: TGTGCCAGCAAAATCGGGACACTCGGATCCTACGAGCAGTACTTC.

This chain links TRBV6-4 with TRBJ2-1; TRBD2 matches at 15 bases. Germline lookup yields CDR1 MRHNA and CDR2 SNTAGT. Losses at the gene ends were 6 bases for V and 7 bases for J; bases not matched to a gene: 7. This CDR3 has 16 residues. In DNA, the CDR3 is TGTGCCAGCAGCCGGACTAGCGGGAGGGCCCTTAATGAGCAGTTCTTC. This gives the protein CASSRTSGRALNEQFF.

The CDR3 coding sequence is TGTGCCAGCAGTTACGACCGGGCGAAAACGTTTACTAGCGGGAGGGCTAGCTCCTACAATGAGCAGTTCTTC. This codes for CASSYDRAKTFTSGRASSYNEQFF. The rearrangement uses TRBV6-2 or TRBV6-3 and TRBJ2-1; 13 bases align to TRBD2. With V trimmed by 2 bases and J by 0 bases, 22 bases remained unmatched. Germline V gene lookup returns CDR1 MNHEY and CDR2 SVGEGT. CDR3 length: 24 amino acids.

This clonotype was counted between two and nine times. The chain combines TRBV9 with TRBJ2-3, with unresolved D. Per germline, CDR1 SGDLS and CDR2 YYNGEE. Trimming pared 2 bases from V and 2 bases from J, leaving 12 bases between. The CDR3 is 15 residues long. The CDR3 loop reads CASSVATWDTDTQYF. CDR3 nucleotide sequence: TGTGCCAGCAGCGTGGCGACTTGGGACACAGATACGCAGTATTTT. Filled out from reference TRBV9 and TRBJ2-3, the complete variable domain reads DSGVTQTPKHLITATGQRVTLRCSPRSGDLSVYWYQQSLDQGLQFLIQYYNGEERAKGNILERFSAQQFPDLHSELNLSSLELGDSALYFCASSVATWDTDTQYFGPGTRLTVL.

This sequence joins TRBV20-1 and TRBJ2-3, with TRBD2 matching 9 bases. Germline lookup yields CDR1 DFQATT and CDR2 SNEGSKA (reference sequence). V trimming: 2 bases; J trimming: 4 bases; junction bases outside the gene matches: 7. This CDR3 is 15 amino acids long. CDR3 loop: CSARPIAGEADTQYF. Written as DNA, the CDR3 is TGCAGTGCTAGACCTATAGCGGGAGAGGCAGATACGCAGTATTTT.

In its sample, this clonotype was seen a few times. For the CDR3, the DNA is TGTGCCAGCAGTTTAGATGTTCCGCAGGTCTACCAAGAGACCCAGTACTTC. Amino acids: CASSLDVPQVYQETQYF. The V and J genes are TRBV12-3 or TRBV12-4 and TRBJ2-5; D uncertain. Trimming left V 1 base short and J 0 bases short, with 15 bases between. This CDR3 spans 17 amino acids.

This chain connects TRBV10-2 to TRBJ2-2, with D possibly being TRBD1 (6 bases). The germline V gene encodes CDR1 WSHSY and CDR2 SAAADI. Trimming left V 6 bases short and J 3 bases short, with 17 bases between. This CDR3 is 16 amino acids long. The CDR3 region is CASRPNRDIHTGELFF. Written as DNA, the CDR3 is TGCGCCAGCAGACCCAATCGGGACATTCACACCGGGGAGCTGTTTTTT.

This clonotype was recorded a few times. J is TRBJ2-5 and V is TRBV5-1; the D gene is possibly TRBD1 (7 bases). Germline V gene lookup returns CDR1 SGHRS and CDR2 YFSETQ. V was trimmed by 6 bases and J by 0 bases, leaving 15 bases between them. The CDR3 has 15 amino acids. The CDR3 is CASTSGGPYQETQYF. The CDR3 nucleotides read TGCGCCAGCACTTCAGGGGGGCCGTACCAAGAGACCCAGTACTTC. Full variable domain (remainder filled in from reference TRBV5-1 and TRBJ2-5): KAGVTQTPRYLIKTRGQQVTLSCSPISGHRSVSWYQQTPGQGLQFLFEYFSETQRNKGNFPGRFSGRQFSNSRSEMNVSTLELGDSALYLCASTSGGPYQETQYFGPGTRLLVL.

J is TRBJ2-3 and V is TRBV21-1; TRBD2 is taken as the D call from the table, unchecked against the DNA. TRBV21-1 is a recognized pseudogene. The CDR3 runs to 16 residues. The CDR3 here is CASSKIRRGGTDTQYF. CDR3 sequence (DNA): TGTGCCAGCAGCAAAATACGTAGGGGAGGCACAGATACGCAGTATTTT.

J is TRBJ2-1 and V is TRBV9; TRBD2 matches 9 bases. J lost 7 bases, V lost 3 bases, and 14 bases had no gene match. The length of the CDR3 is 17 residues. Per the germline V gene, CDR1 is SGDLS and CDR2 is YYNGEE. For the CDR3, the DNA is TGTGCCAGCAGCGAGTCCCAGGGGAGCGGGGGGACGAATGAGCAGTTCTTC. The encoded protein is CASSESQGSGGTNEQFF.

This clonotype was counted a few times. The gene calls are TRBV29-1 and TRBJ2-3, with 10 bases identical to TRBD2. The CDR3 has 14 residues. Germline CDR1 reads SQVTM; CDR2 reads ANQGSEA. V lost 6 bases to trimming and J lost 1 base; unmatched junction nucleotides: 4. CDR3 DNA sequence: TGCAGCGTCCGCGGGACTAGCGGCACAGATACGCAGTATTTT. Amino acid sequence: CSVRGTSGTDTQYF.

This clonotype was picked up a small number of times. V is TRBV20-1 and J is TRBJ2-7, with no clear D. Germline CDR1 reads DFQATT; CDR2 reads SNEGSKA (reference sequence). V lost 6 bases to trimming and J lost 5 bases, with 8 bases between them. CDR3 length equals 10 residues. CDR3 bases: TGCAGTGCCCTATATCACGAGCAGTACTTC. It encodes CSALYHEQYF.

This clonotype was observed a handful of times. The V gene is TRBV5-1, the J gene TRBJ1-4; TRBD1 aligns across 9 bases. CDR1 and CDR2 from the germline V gene are SGHRS and YFSETQ. This CDR3 spans 14 amino acids. The V gene end was trimmed by 8 bases and the J gene end by 5 bases; junction bases not matched to a gene: 7. CDR3 sequence reads: CASADGTGNEKLFF. The CDR3, as DNA: TGCGCCAGTGCTGACGGGACAGGGAATGAAAAACTGTTTTTT.

This clonotype was detected only a few times. This sequence joins TRBV29-1 and TRBJ2-2; TRBD1 matches 8 bases. With V trimmed by 4 bases and J by 2 bases, 3 bases remained unmatched. This CDR3 contains 14 residues. Germline lookup yields CDR1 SQVTM and CDR2 ANQGSEA. CDR3 sequence reads: CSVAGGINTGELFF. The CDR3 bases are TGCAGCGTTGCAGGGGGCATTAACACCGGGGAGCTGTTTTTT.

This clonotype appeared once. The V gene is TRBV20-1, the J gene TRBJ2-5; D is unresolved. Germline CDR1 is DFQATT and CDR2 is SNEGSKA (reference sequence). The CDR3 has 12 residues. With 3 bases removed from V and 2 bases from J, the gap between germline ends came to 7 bases. The CDR3 loop reads CSASRRQETQYF. The CDR3 DNA is TGCAGTGCTAGTCGAAGGCAAGAGACCCAGTACTTC.

The sample holds many counts of this clonotype. The chain joins TRBV12-3 or TRBV12-4 to TRBJ2-1, with a weak D call TRBD1 (6 bases). This CDR3 has 14 amino acids. V lost 7 bases, J lost 1 base, and 11 bases lay in between. CDR3 in amino acids: CASTPGQSYNEQFF. CDR3 nucleotides: TGTGCCAGCACTCCAGGACAGTCCTACAATGAGCAGTTCTTC.

This clonotype was seen only a few times. The rearrangement links TRBV29-1 to TRBJ1-2; D uncertain. V lost 7 bases, J lost 8 bases, and 20 bases lay in between. Looked up from germline, CDR1 is SQVTM and CDR2 is ANQGSEA. CDR3 length: 13 amino acids. The CDR3 is CSGDSVDSGGYTF. The CDR3 DNA reads as TGCAGCGGTGATTCGGTAGATTCGGGGGGCTACACCTTC.

This clonotype turned up a few times. The chain couples TRBV7-2 to TRBJ2-6; D unresolved. Germline V gene sequence: CDR1 SGHTA, CDR2 FQGNSA. V lost 5 bases to trimming and J lost 2 bases, with 10 bases between them. This CDR3 has 15 amino acids. The CDR3 nucleotides are TGTGCCAGCAGCCCCCCAATTGCTGGGGCCAACGTCCTGACTTTC. Residues: CASSPPIAGANVLTF.

The genes are TRBV27 and TRBJ2-7, with 11 bases fitting TRBD2. The V and J ends lost 3 bases and 3 bases, in that order; junction bases with no gene match: 7. Germline CDR1 MNHEY, CDR2 SMNVEV (reference sequence). The CDR3 runs 16 residues. The CDR3: CASSFSGGAGGYEQYF. The CDR3 region has the DNA TGTGCCAGCAGTTTTAGCGGGGGGGCCGGAGGCTACGAGCAGTACTTC.

The rearrangement uses TRBV6-2 or TRBV6-3 and TRBJ1-5, with D possibly TRBD1 on 6 matching bases. The V end was cut by 6 bases, the J end by 3 bases, with 15 bases between. This CDR3 has 15 amino acids. The germline CDR1 and CDR2 sequences are MNHEY and SVGEGT. CDR3 in DNA: TGTGCCAGCAGACCCAATCGGGGGCTCAATCAGCCCCAGCATTTT. Residues: CASRPNRGLNQPQHF.

The sample holds a few counts of this clonotype. This chain joins TRBV6-1 and TRBJ2-5, with D uncertain. The CDR3 covers 12 residues. CDR1 and CDR2 (germline): MNHNS, SASEGT. With 4 bases removed from V and 2 bases from J, the gap between germline ends came to 5 bases. As DNA, the CDR3 is TGTGCCAGCAGTGTCCTTCAAGAGACCCAGTACTTC. This translates into CASSVLQETQYF.

This clonotype has ten or more counts. The rearrangement links TRBV20-1 to TRBJ2-7; 9 bases agree with TRBD1. After removal of 1 base from V and 6 bases from J, the junction contained 7 bases not matched to a gene. CDR3 size: 14 residues. Germline V gives CDR1 DFQATT, CDR2 SNEGSKA (reference sequence). Here the CDR3 DNA reads TGCAGTGCTAGAGTACCGGGACAGGGATCCGAGCAGTACTTC. Its protein is CSARVPGQGSEQYF.